The text below deals with one T cell receptor (beta chain). Germline V gene data show CDR1 as SQVTM and CDR2 as ANQGSEA. This CDR3 comprises 15 residues. The junction had 10 bases not matched to a gene; V was cut back by 7 bases and J by 0 bases. The table came from immunoSEQ multiplex PCR; TCRdb's copy has only in-frame clones and leaves some out. The sample lists fewer than 200,000 clones; over 80% were seen once. This record belongs to a study of blood T cell repertoires in COVID-19. The sample comprised peripheral blood. The receptor was derived from a woman aged 60-70 years who had recovered from COVID-19. This chain joins TRBV29-1 and TRBJ2-5; TRBD1 matches 8 bases. The CDR3: CSGRQGPSYQETQYF. The CDR3 DNA sequence: TGCAGCGGACGACAGGGGCCATCCTACCAAGAGACCCAGTACTTC.